The T cell receptor (beta chain) under discussion was sequenced for a study of blood T cell repertoires in COVID-19. Study summary: In each case, the material was cDNA or gDNA derived from T cells, B-cell-depleted T cells, or PBMCs.

In this sample, this clone turned up once. Germline CDR1 and CDR2: SNHLY and FYNNEI. This CDR3 comprises 13 residues. V was clipped by 4 bases and J by 1 base, with 7 bases between them. The data were produced by immunoSEQ multiplex PCR, yet TCRdb's version contains in-frame clones alone and is incomplete. This table holds 130,000 to 150,000 clones, under 85% found once. The sample comprised peripheral blood. The sequence was collected from a woman older than 75 in a cohort sampled during active or convalescent COVID-19. The gene calls are TRBV2 and TRBJ1-2; D gene unclear. The chain's CDR3 is CASSVQINYGYTF. CDR3 sequence (DNA): TGTGCCAGCAGTGTGCAGATTAACTATGGCTACACCTTC.